A single sample is the source of the 17 T cell receptor beta chains below, sequenced in a study of PD-L1 blockade in urothelial cancer. The repertoire was sequenced with immunoSEQ multiplex PCR; TCRdb's copy has only in-frame clones and lacks some. The profile shows approximately 94,000 clones, roughly 87% of them singletons. This sample's time point: pretreatment peripheral blood. The material was PBMCs, obtained around atezolizumab (anti-PD-L1) treatment. These receptors all stem from a man aged 55-75 years with urothelial cancer.

The DNA for the CDR3 is TGTGCCAGTAGACCATACAGGGTCGGGTCACCCCTCCACTTT. It codes for CASRPYRVGSPLHF. The chain links TRBV19 to TRBJ1-6; possible D gene TRBD1, 6 bases. V was cut by 6 bases and J by 10 bases, with 16 bases left in between. Per the germline V gene, CDR1 is LNHDA and CDR2 is SQIVND (reference sequence). CDR3 length: 14 residues.

DNA for the CDR3: TGTGCCAGCAGTTATAAGATTGCGGGAGAGCAGTACTTC. It translates to CASSYKIAGEQYF. V usage is TRBV6-5 and J usage is TRBJ2-7, with D possibly matching TRBD2 (6 bases). This CDR3 comprises 13 residues. Between the trimmed V and J ends, which lost 3 bases and 7 bases, there was a span of 13 bases. CDR1 is MNHEY, CDR2 SVGAGI, per germline.

J is TRBJ2-1 and V is TRBV7-2; 8 positions agree with TRBD1. The CDR3 has 15 amino acids. Germline V gene sequence: CDR1 SGHTA, CDR2 FQGNSA. J was trimmed by 6 bases and V by 1 base; bases with no gene match: 5. The CDR3 sequence: CASSLESGTGNEQFF. The CDR3 DNA reads TGTGCCAGCAGCTTAGAGTCTGGGACAGGCAATGAGCAGTTCTTC.

The chain combines TRBV15 with TRBJ1-2; maybe TRBD1 (5 bases). Per germline, CDR1 LNHNV and CDR2 YYDKDF (reference sequence). The CDR3 runs to 15 residues. Deletions cut 5 bases from V and 2 bases from J, with 15 bases between. CDR3 loop: CATSLGPLINYGYTF. CDR3 nucleotide sequence: TGTGCCACCAGCTTGGGGCCATTAATAAACTATGGCTACACCTTC. The full variable domain, completed using reference TRBV15 and TRBJ1-2, is DAMVIQNPRYQVTQFGKPVTLSCSQTLNHNVMYWYQQKSSQAPKLLFHYYDKDFNNEADTPDNFQSRRPNTSFCFLDIRSPGLGDTAMYLCATSLGPLINYGYTFGSGTRLTVV.

The rearrangement uses TRBV15 and TRBJ1-3; D not resolved. The germline V gene encodes CDR1 LNHNV and CDR2 YYDKDF (reference sequence). The CDR3 runs 17 residues. The V and J ends lost 0 bases and 4 bases respectively, with 16 bases between them. CDR3 sequence: CATSRDGPGSAGNTIYF. CDR3 coding DNA: TGTGCCACCAGCAGAGATGGGCCGGGGTCGGCCGGAAACACCATATATTTT.

This clone was counted between two and nine times. The V and J genes are TRBV19 and TRBJ1-5, with 10 bases fitting TRBD1. V trimming: 6 bases; J trimming: 2 bases; junction bases outside the gene matches: 4. CDR1 is LNHDA, CDR2 SQIVND, per germline (reference sequence). This CDR3 has 15 amino acids. The CDR3 loop reads CASSPDRGGNQPQHF. DNA of the CDR3: TGTGCCAGTAGCCCGGACAGGGGGGGCAATCAGCCCCAGCATTTT.

The V and J genes are TRBV6-4 and TRBJ1-2; no reliable D call. Germline CDR1 is MRHNA and CDR2 is SNTAGT. V dropped 0 bases and J dropped 6 bases, with 20 bases sitting between them. The CDR3 totals 17 residues. The CDR3 bases are TGTGCCAGCAGTGACTCGATAGCCCCGGAGAGTCGGAATGGCTACACCTTC. Translating gives CASSDSIAPESRNGYTF.

The rearrangement joins TRBV14 to TRBJ2-5; D unresolved. The length of the CDR3 is 13 residues. Per the germline V gene, CDR1 is SGHDN and CDR2 is FVKESK. Between the trimmed V and J ends, which lost 2 bases and 0 bases, there was a span of 4 bases. Here the CDR3 reads CASSQTNQETQYF. CDR3 nucleotides: TGTGCCAGCAGCCAAACAAACCAAGAGACCCAGTACTTC.

This rearrangement joins TRBV5-1 to TRBJ2-3; 8 positions agree with TRBD1. The CDR3 is 14 residues long. After removal of 4 bases from V and 8 bases from J, the junction contained 9 bases not matched to a gene. The germline V gene encodes CDR1 SGHRS and CDR2 YFSETQ. CDR3 sequence reads: CASSMDRERGTQYF. CDR3 nucleotides: TGCGCCAGCAGCATGGACAGGGAGAGGGGTACGCAGTATTTT.

This clone was detected only once. J is TRBJ2-5 and V is TRBV5-1; 8 bases align to TRBD1. After removal of 3 bases from V and 3 bases from J, the junction contained 4 bases not matched to a gene. Germline lookup yields CDR1 SGHRS and CDR2 YFSETQ. This CDR3 has 14 amino acids. The CDR3: CASSWQQGEETQYF. DNA of the CDR3: TGCGCCAGCAGCTGGCAACAGGGGGAAGAGACCCAGTACTTC. The variable domain in full, with the rest retrieved from reference TRBV5-1 and TRBJ2-5, is KAGVTQTPRYLIKTRGQQVTLSCSPISGHRSVSWYQQTPGQGLQFLFEYFSETQRNKGNFPGRFSGRQFSNSRSEMNVSTLELGDSALYLCASSWQQGEETQYFGPGTRLLVL.

J is TRBJ2-2 and V is TRBV7-8; TRBD2 is a possible D gene (5 bases). Per germline, CDR1 SGHVS and CDR2 FQNEAQ. The CDR3 covers 16 residues. V lost 1 base and J 1 base, leaving 10 bases between the germline ends. CDR3 DNA sequence: TGTGCCAGCAGCTTAGGGTCCGGACTGAACACCGGGGAGCTGTTTTTT. This sequence encodes CASSLGSGLNTGELFF.

This clone has a single count. An end of the junction does not agree with germline; a read error may underlie this. The chain has TRBV5-4 and TRBJ1-2, with 9 bases matching TRBD1. This CDR3 comprises 14 residues. The germline CDR1 and CDR2 sequences are SGHNT and YYREEE (reference sequence). The CDR3 coding sequence is TGTGCCAGCAGCTTGTTTCGGGACAGGGACGATACAAGCTTC. Translating it yields CASSLFRDRDDTSF.

The rearrangement joins TRBV4-1 to TRBJ2-5, with TRBD2 identical over 8 bases. With 1 base clipped from V and 5 bases from J, the junction kept 6 bases outside the gene matches. CDR3 length equals 15 residues. Germline-derived CDR1 and CDR2 are MGHRA and YSYEKL. Here the CDR3 DNA reads TGCGCCAGCAGCCAAGGGCCCGGGGGGGTGGAGACCCAGTACTTC. It yields the protein CASSQGPGGVETQYF.

The CDR3 nucleotides read TGTGCCAGTAGTAGCGGTGCTGGAAACACCATATATTTT. Translation: CASSSGAGNTIYF. The V and J genes are TRBV19 and TRBJ1-3; D not resolved. The CDR3 is made up of 13 amino acids. The germline V gene has CDR1 LNHDA and CDR2 SQIVND (reference sequence). V dropped 4 bases and J dropped 2 bases, with 6 bases sitting between them.

This clone showed up just once. V is TRBV18 and J is TRBJ2-2, with TRBD2 as a possible D gene (5 bases). The length of the CDR3 is 15 residues. Deletions cut 6 bases from V and 3 bases from J, with 14 bases between. Germline assignment: CDR1 KGHSH and CDR2 LQKENI. In nucleotides, the CDR3 is TGTGCCAGCTCTCCGAACTCCGGGGACACCGGGGAGCTGTTTTTT. Protein: CASSPNSGDTGELFF.

The V and J genes are TRBV4-1 and TRBJ1-2; D remains unclear. The CDR3 has 17 amino acids. The germline V gene encodes CDR1 MGHRA and CDR2 YSYEKL. V was trimmed by 1 base and J by 13 bases, leaving 28 bases between them. CDR3 sequence: CASSQGWGTGRTMGSTF. Written as DNA, the CDR3 is TGCGCCAGCAGCCAAGGGTGGGGAACGGGTAGGACTATGGGAAGCACCTTC.

This clone was seen once. The chain uses TRBV28 and TRBJ1-3; D gene ambiguous. CDR1 is MDHEN and CDR2 is SYDVKM in the germline V gene. V lost 1 base, J lost 4 bases, and 11 bases lay in between. The CDR3 runs 15 residues. CDR3 sequence: CASSLFLGGGNTIYF. The CDR3 coding sequence is TGTGCCAGCAGTTTATTCCTAGGAGGCGGAAACACCATATATTTT.